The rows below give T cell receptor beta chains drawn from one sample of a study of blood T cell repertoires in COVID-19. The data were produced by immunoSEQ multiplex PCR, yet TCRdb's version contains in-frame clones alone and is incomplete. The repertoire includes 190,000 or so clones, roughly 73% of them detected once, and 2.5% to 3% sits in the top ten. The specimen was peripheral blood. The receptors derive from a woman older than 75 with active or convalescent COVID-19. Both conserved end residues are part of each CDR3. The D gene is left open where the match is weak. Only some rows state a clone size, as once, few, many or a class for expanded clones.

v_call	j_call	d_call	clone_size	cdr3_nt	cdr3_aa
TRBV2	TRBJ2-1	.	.	TGTGCCAGCAGCTCTCGTACGGATGAGCAGTTCTTC	CASSSRTDEQFF
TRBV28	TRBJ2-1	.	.	TGTGCCAGCACGTCAGGCGCCAATGAGCAGTTCTTC	CASTSGANEQFF
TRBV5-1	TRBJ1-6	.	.	TGCGCCAGCAGCCTCCGGGACATCGATTCACCCCTCCACTTT	CASSLRDIDSPLHF
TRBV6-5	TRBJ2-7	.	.	TGTGCCAGCAGTACCCAGGGATACGAGCAGTACTTC	CASSTQGYEQYF
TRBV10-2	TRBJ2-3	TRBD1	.	TGCGCCAGCAGCCCCGCACGTCCGGGACAGGGGGAAATGAATTTT	CASSPARPGQGEMNF
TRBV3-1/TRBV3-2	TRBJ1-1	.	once	TGTGCCAGCAGCCACCGGACAGAGAACACTGAAGCTTTCTTT	CASSHRTENTEAFF
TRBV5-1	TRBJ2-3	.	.	TGCGCCAGCAGCTTGGTGTCTAGCCGAGAGTTTTATACGCAGTATTTT	CASSLVSSREFYTQYF
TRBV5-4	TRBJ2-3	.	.	TGTGCCAGCAGCTGGATCTCTAGTGTAAGCACAGATACGCAGTATTTT	CASSWISSVSTDTQYF
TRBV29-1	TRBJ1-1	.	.	TGCAGCGTTACCAGGGGTCGAACTGAAGCTTTCTTT	CSVTRGRTEAFF
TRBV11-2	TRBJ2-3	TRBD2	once	TGTGCCAGCAGCCCCCAGGGTAGCGGGGGGGCCGAAGATACGCAGTATTTT	CASSPQGSGGAEDTQYF